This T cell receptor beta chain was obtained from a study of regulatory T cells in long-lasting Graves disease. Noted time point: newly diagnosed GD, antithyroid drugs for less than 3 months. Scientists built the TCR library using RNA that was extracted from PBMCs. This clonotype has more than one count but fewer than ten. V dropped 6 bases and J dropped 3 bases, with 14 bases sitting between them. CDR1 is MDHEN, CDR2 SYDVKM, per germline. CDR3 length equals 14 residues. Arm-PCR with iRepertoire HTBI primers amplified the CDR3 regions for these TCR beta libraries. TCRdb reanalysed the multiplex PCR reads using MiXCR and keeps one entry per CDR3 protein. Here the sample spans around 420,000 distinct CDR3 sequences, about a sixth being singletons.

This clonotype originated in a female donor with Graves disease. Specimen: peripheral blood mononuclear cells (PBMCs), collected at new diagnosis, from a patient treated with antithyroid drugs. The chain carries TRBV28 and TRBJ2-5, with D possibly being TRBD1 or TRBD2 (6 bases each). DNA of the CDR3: TGTGCCAGCAGCTCCGGGGGCCAGGAAGAGACCCAGTACTTC. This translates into CASSSGGQEETQYF.